Here is one T cell receptor (beta chain) with its context. Its antigen is unidentified. The sample originates from a study of shared clonotypes between healthy human individuals. About the study: The plates for each donor numbered three CD4 naive, three CD4 memory, two CD8 naive and one CD8 memory.

Terminally differentiated effector memory CD45RA+ cells were left out of the naive CD8 fraction, which was CD45RO-negative and positively selected for CCR7. Study-wide findings and caveats: It was the few donors that limited the genetic and exposure-history diversity represented.

Authors' methods: Filtering was not the same, since immunoSEQ gave junction-only sequences without quality scores. Sequenced by immunoSEQ multiplex PCR; TCRdb stores in-frame clones only, minus some. The DNA was the basis for D and trimming; V, J and clone size are from that table. The sample shows about 2.2 million clones, around 95% of them seen only once. This CDR3 region has 14 residues. Per germline, CDR1 MNHNY and CDR2 SVGAGI (reference sequence). Trimming cost V 6 bases and J 9 bases, with 21 bases left between them. Sequenced input: naive CD8+ T cells from PBMCs. The source is a man younger than 35 in good health. Some clones in this sample may be carry-over from other donors' samples. The rearrangement uses TRBV6-6 and TRBJ2-7; either TRBD1 or TRBD2 may fit D (6 bases each). The CDR3 sequence: CASSQASAGTRQYF. Written as DNA, the CDR3 is TGTGCCAGCAGCCAAGCCAGCGCGGGGACACGGCAGTACTTC.